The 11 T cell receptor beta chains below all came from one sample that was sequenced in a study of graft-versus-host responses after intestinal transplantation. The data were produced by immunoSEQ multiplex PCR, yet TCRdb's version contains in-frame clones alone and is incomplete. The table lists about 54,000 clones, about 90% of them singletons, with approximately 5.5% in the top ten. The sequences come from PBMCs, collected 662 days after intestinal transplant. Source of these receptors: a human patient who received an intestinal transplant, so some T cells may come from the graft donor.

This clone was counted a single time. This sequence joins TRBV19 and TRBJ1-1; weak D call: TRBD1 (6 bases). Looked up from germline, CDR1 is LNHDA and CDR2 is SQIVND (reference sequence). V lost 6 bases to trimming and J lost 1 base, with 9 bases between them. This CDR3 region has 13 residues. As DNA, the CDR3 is TGTGCCAGTAGCGGACAGCAGAACACTGAAGCTTTCTTT. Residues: CASSGQQNTEAFF.

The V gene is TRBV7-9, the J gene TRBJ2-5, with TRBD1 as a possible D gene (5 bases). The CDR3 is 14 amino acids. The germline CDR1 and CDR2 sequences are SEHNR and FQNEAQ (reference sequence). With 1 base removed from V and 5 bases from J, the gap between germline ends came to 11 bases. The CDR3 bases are TGTGCCAGCAGCTTAGTATCAGGGTTGGAGACCCAGTACTTC. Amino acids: CASSLVSGLETQYF.

The DNA for the CDR3 is TGTGCCAGCTCACCTCCCTCGGGGGAGAGGAAGAACAATGAGCAGTTCTTC. Translating gives CASSPPSGERKNNEQFF. The rearrangement uses TRBV18 and TRBJ2-1; D may be TRBD2 (6 bases). Trimming cost V 3 bases and J 5 bases, with 20 bases left between them. The CDR3 is 17 residues long. Germline V gene sequence: CDR1 KGHSH, CDR2 LQKENI.

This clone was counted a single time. As DNA, the CDR3 is TGCGCCAGCAGCTCTGGACCTAACACTGAAGCTTTCTTT. It specifies CASSSGPNTEAFF. V is TRBV10-1 and J is TRBJ1-1, with D hard to call. The length of the CDR3 is 13 residues. V was pared by 6 bases and J by 2 bases, with 10 bases between. CDR1 is WNHNN, CDR2 SYGVQD, per germline (reference sequence).

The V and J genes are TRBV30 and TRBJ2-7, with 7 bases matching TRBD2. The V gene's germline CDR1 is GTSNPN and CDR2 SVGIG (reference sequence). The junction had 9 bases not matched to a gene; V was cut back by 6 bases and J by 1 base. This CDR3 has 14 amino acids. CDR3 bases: TGTGCCTGCCGAACGGGAGGACTTTCCTACGAGCAGTACTTC. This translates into CACRTGGLSYEQYF. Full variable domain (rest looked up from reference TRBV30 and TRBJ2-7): SQTIHQWPATLVQPVGSPLSLECTVEGTSNPNLYWYRQAAGRGLQLLFYSVGIGQISSEVPQNLSASRPQDRQFILSSKKLLLSDSGFYLCACRTGGLSYEQYFGPGTRLTVT.

CDR3 region: CASSLGESGKLFF. The CDR3 DNA follows: TGTGCCAGCAGCTTGGGGGAGTCAGGAAAACTGTTTTTT. The genes are TRBV5-5 and TRBJ1-4, with D unclear. The CDR3 length is 13 residues. V lost 0 bases and J 10 bases, leaving 10 bases between the germline ends. Looked up from germline, CDR1 is SGHKS and CDR2 is YYEKEE (reference sequence).

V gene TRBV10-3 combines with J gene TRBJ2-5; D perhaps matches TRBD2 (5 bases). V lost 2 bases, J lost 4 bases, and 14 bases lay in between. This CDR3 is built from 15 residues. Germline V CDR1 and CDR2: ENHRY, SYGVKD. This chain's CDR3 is CAISEGPGIGETQYF. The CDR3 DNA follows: TGTGCCATCAGTGAGGGTCCGGGGATAGGAGAGACCCAGTACTTC.

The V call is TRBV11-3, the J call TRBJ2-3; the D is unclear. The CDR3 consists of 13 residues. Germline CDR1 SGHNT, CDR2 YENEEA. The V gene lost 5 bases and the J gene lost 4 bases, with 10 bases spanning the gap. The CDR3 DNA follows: TGTGCCAGCAGCCTCATAGCTTCAGATACGCAGTATTTT. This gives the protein CASSLIASDTQYF.

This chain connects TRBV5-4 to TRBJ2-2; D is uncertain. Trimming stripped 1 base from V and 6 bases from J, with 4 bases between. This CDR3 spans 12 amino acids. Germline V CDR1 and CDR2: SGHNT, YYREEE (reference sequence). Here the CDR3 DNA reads TGTGCCAGCAGCTTGTGGTCCGGGGAGCTGTTTTTT. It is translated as CASSLWSGELFF.

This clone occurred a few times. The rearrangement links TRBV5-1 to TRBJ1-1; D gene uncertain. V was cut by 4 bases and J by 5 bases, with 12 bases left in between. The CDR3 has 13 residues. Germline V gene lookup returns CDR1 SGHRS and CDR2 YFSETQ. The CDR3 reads CASSPNAGTEAFF. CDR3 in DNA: TGCGCCAGCAGCCCGAATGCGGGGACTGAAGCTTTCTTT.

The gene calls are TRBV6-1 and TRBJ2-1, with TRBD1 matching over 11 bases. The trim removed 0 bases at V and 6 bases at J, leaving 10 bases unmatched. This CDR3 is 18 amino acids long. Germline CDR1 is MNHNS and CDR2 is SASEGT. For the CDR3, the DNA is TGTGCCAGCAGTGAAGCAGGGACAGGGGGGTTTCAGGGCAATGAGCAGTTCTTC. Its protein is CASSEAGTGGFQGNEQFF.